Listed below are T cell receptor beta chains from one sample, sequenced in a study of cytomegalovirus exposure and HLA in healthy donors. Profiling relied on immunoSEQ multiplex PCR, and the TCRdb table lists in-frame clones only, not all of them. The sample includes over 100,000 clones, roughly 89% seen only once; the top ten take more than 1%. The material sequenced was PBMCs. Receptor source: a woman aged 18-29 years in good health and CMV-seronegative. CDR3s include the opening cysteine and the closing phenylalanine or tryptophan. D genes are given only for firm matches. For some rows the clone size is stated as once, few or many, or as a class when expanded; others skip it.

cdr3_aa cdr3_nt clone_size j_call v_call d_call
CASRRGGYEQYF TGTGCCAGCAGAAGGGGGGGCTACGAGCAGTACTTC NA TRBJ2-7 TRBV6-5 NA
CASSATGDTEAFF TGCGCCAGCAGCGCGACAGGGGACACTGAAGCTTTCTTT NA TRBJ1-1 TRBV5-1 TRBD1
CASSLWPGYEQYF TGTGCCAGCAGTTTATGGCCCGGGTACGAGCAGTACTTC NA TRBJ2-7 TRBV27 NA
CASSPDRGRFEQYF TGCGCCAGCAGTCCCGACAGGGGGCGTTTCGAGCAGTACTTC few TRBJ2-7 TRBV10-1 TRBD1
CASSTFPGGEAKNIQYF TGTGCCAGCTCTACCTTCCCCGGGGGGGAAGCCAAAAACATTCAGTACTTC NA TRBJ2-4 TRBV28 TRBD2
CASSYSRNEQFF TGTGCCAGCAGTTACTCCCGGAATGAGCAGTTCTTC NA TRBJ2-1 TRBV6-6 NA
CASSSAGGPTDTQYF TGTGCCAGCAGCTCAGCGGGGGGGCCCACAGATACGCAGTATTTT NA TRBJ2-3 TRBV7-2 TRBD2
CSVQGVDYGGYTF TGCAGCGTGCAAGGGGTGGACTATGGGGGCTACACCTTC NA TRBJ1-2 TRBV29-1 NA
CASSDRRGDTQYF TGTGCCAGCAGCGACCGGAGGGGAGATACGCAGTATTTT NA TRBJ2-3 TRBV2 NA
CASSRGQESDTIYF TGCGCCAGCAGCCGGGGACAGGAGAGTGACACCATATATTTT NA TRBJ1-3 TRBV5-1 TRBD1